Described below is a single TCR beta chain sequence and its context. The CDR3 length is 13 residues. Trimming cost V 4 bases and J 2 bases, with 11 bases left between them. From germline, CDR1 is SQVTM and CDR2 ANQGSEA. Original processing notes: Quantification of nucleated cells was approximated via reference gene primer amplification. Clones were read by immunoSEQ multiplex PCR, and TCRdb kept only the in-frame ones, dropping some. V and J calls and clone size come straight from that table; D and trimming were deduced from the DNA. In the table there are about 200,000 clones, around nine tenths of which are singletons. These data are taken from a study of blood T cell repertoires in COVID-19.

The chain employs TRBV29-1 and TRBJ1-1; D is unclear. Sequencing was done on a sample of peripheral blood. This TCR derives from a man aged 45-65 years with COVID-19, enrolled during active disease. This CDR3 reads CSVAGRLNTEAFF. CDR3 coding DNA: TGCAGCGTTGCCGGGAGACTAAACACTGAAGCTTTCTTT.